A selection of T cell receptor beta chains follows, all from one sample in a study of blood T cell repertoires in COVID-19. Generated by immunoSEQ multiplex PCR, the TCRdb table keeps only in-frame clones and is missing some. This sample has about 130,000 clones, with roughly 83% found just once. The sequencing input was peripheral blood. The receptor source for this set is a woman between 65 and 79 years old with COVID-19, enrolled during active disease. CDR3s include the opening cysteine and the closing phenylalanine or tryptophan. A D gene is named only where the DNA matches it firmly. The size field is filled for only some rows; it gives once, few, many or a size class.

TRBJ1-4 TRBD1 TRBV2 . TGTGCCAGCAGTTCCGGGACAGGGGGCGAAAAACTGTTTTTT CASSSGTGGEKLFF
TRBJ1-4 TRBD1 TRBV28 . TGTGCCAGCAGGGGACAGTCTGAAAAACTGTTTTTT CASRGQSEKLFF
TRBJ1-2 . TRBV7-2 few TGTGCCAGCAGCTTAGGGGCAGGGAGGATCAACTATGGCTACACCTTC CASSLGAGRINYGYTF
TRBJ1-6 . TRBV19 . TGTGCCAGTAGTATAAAGAAGGGGAACCCACCCCTCCACTTT CASSIKKGNPPLHF
TRBJ2-1 TRBD2 TRBV3-1/TRBV3-2 . TGTGCCAGCAGCCAAGTTGTAGCGGGCCTACCCCTCTTC CASSQVVAGLPLF
TRBJ1-3 . TRBV3-1/TRBV3-2 once TGTGCCAGCAGCCAACTAGGTCTGGGTCGCTCTGGAAACACCATATATTTT CASSQLGLGRSGNTIYF
TRBJ1-3 . TRBV10-1 . TGCGCCAGCGGAGAAGCAGGGGCTGCTGGAAACACCATATATTTT CASGEAGAAGNTIYF
TRBJ1-6 . TRBV6-5 . TGTGCCAGCATGAGGACAGCGGATAATTCACCCCTCCACTTT CASMRTADNSPLHF
TRBJ1-1 . TRBV11-2 . TGTGCCAGCAGTTTTATGACTGAAGCTTTCTTT CASSFMTEAFF
TRBJ1-1 TRBD1 TRBV25-1 . TGTGCCAGCAGTGATGGGACAGGGAACACTGAAGCTTTCTTT CASSDGTGNTEAFF
TRBJ1-1 . TRBV19 . TGTGCCAGTAGTACGGACAGCCAGGAAGCTTTCTTT CASSTDSQEAFF
TRBJ2-5 TRBD2 TRBV5-1 few TGCGCCAGCAGCGCGGGACTAGCGGGGGGGCAAGAGACCCAGTACTTC CASSAGLAGGQETQYF
TRBJ2-5 . TRBV7-9 once TGTGCCAGCAGCTTAGGGGATGGACAGATAAAGACCCAGTACTTC CASSLGDGQIKTQYF
TRBJ2-7 . TRBV5-1 few TGCGCCAGCAGTTCTGCCAGCGTCACCTACGAGCAGTACTTC CASSSASVTYEQYF
TRBJ2-7 TRBD1 TRBV5-1 . TGCGCCAGCAGCTTGTCGGCAGGGGGCCCTAACTACGAGCAGTACTTC CASSLSAGGPNYEQYF
TRBJ2-3 . TRBV6-4 . TGTGCCAGCAGTGAGAGGGCCCAGGTCCCCACAGATACGCAGTATTTT CASSERAQVPTDTQYF
TRBJ1-2 . TRBV6-5 . TGTGCCAGCAGTTCGTCGGACAGCTCCTACTATGGCTACACCTTC CASSSSDSSYYGYTF
TRBJ2-1 . TRBV19 . TGTGCCAGTAGTGGGGGCTTCGCAGGGCGGAATGAGCAGTTCTTC CASSGGFAGRNEQFF
TRBJ2-3 TRBD1 TRBV7-2 . TGTGCCAGCAGCCGTCGATCAGGGGGAACCGCAGATACGCAGTATTTT CASSRRSGGTADTQYF
TRBJ1-6 TRBD1 TRBV5-6 few TGTGCCAGCAGCTTGACGACCGGGAGACAGGGAAGCTCACCCCTCCACTTT CASSLTTGRQGSSPLHF
TRBJ1-1 . TRBV15 . TGTGCCACCAGCAGAGATAAGGGGATAGCAGACACTGAAGCTTTCTTT CATSRDKGIADTEAFF
TRBJ1-4 TRBD1 TRBV19 . TGTGCCAGTACCGCCACCCGGGACAGGGCATCTTTCATTAATGAAAAACTGTTTTTT CASTATRDRASFINEKLFF
TRBJ1-3 TRBD1 TRBV28 . TGTGCCAGCAGTTTGCCGGGGACAGCTGGAAACACCATATATTTT CASSLPGTAGNTIYF
TRBJ1-2 TRBD1 TRBV5-4 . TGTGCCAGCAGCCACGGGGACAGGGGGTATGGCTACACCTTC CASSHGDRGYGYTF
TRBJ1-1 . TRBV29-1 few TGCAGCACCGCGGGGGGATTGAACACTGAAGCTTTCTTT CSTAGGLNTEAFF
TRBJ2-2 TRBD2 TRBV24-1 . TGTGCCACAGGAGCGGGGGCCACCGGGGAGCTGTTTTTT CATGAGATGELFF
TRBJ2-3 TRBD1 TRBV3-1/TRBV3-2 . TGTGCCAGCAGCCAAACAGGGGGTTACACAGATACGCAGTATTTT CASSQTGGYTDTQYF
TRBJ2-7 . TRBV3-1/TRBV3-2 once TGTGCCAGCAGCCACGCAGACAGGACATTTTCCTACGAGCAGTACTTC CASSHADRTFSYEQYF
TRBJ1-5 . TRBV5-5 . TGTGCCAGCAGCTACCAATCGCGTAATCAGCCCCAGCATTTT CASSYQSRNQPQHF
TRBJ1-1 . TRBV19 . TGTGCCAGTAGTATCCCCCTGGGGCTTGAAGCTTTCTTT CASSIPLGLEAFF
TRBJ2-1 . TRBV5-1 . TGCGCCAGCAGCTTACAGGACAGTTACAATGAGCAGTTCTTC CASSLQDSYNEQFF
TRBJ2-7 . TRBV11-2 . TGTGCCAGCAGCTTAGCGGGGAATCGGAACGAGCAGTACTTC CASSLAGNRNEQYF
TRBJ1-4 TRBD1 TRBV28 . TGTGCCAGCAGTCCCCAGGACAGGATGGGGGAAAAACTGTTTTTT CASSPQDRMGEKLFF
TRBJ2-4 TRBD1 TRBV5-1 . TGCGCCAGCAGCCCTGGACAGGGCGGAAACATTCAGTACTTC CASSPGQGGNIQYF
TRBJ2-3 TRBD1 TRBV5-1 . TGCGCCAGCAGCTTGGGGGACAGGGGATATTCAGATACGCAGTATTTT CASSLGDRGYSDTQYF
TRBJ1-5 . TRBV6-1 . TGTGCCAGCAGTGAAGCTCGTAGGGGAGGGCCCCAGCATTTT CASSEARRGGPQHF
TRBJ1-1 TRBD1 TRBV20-1 . TGCAGTGCTGATAGACAGGGTGGAGCTTTCTTT CSADRQGGAFF
TRBJ2-2 . TRBV7-3 . TGTGCCAGCAGCTTAAACTCCTTTAACACCGGGGAGCTGTTTTTT CASSLNSFNTGELFF
TRBJ1-1 . TRBV20-1 . TGCAGTGCCCCAGGACAGAGTAAAGCTTTCTTT CSAPGQSKAFF
TRBJ1-5 TRBD1 TRBV28 . TGTGCCAGCGAACCTCCAGGGGGCGCAGGGCAGCCCCAGCATTTT CASEPPGGAGQPQHF
TRBJ1-6 . TRBV6-6 . TGTGCCAGCAGGCCCCGGGAGGGCGCCTATAATTCACCCCTCCACTTT CASRPREGAYNSPLHF
TRBJ1-4 . TRBV11-1 . TGTGCCAGCAGCTTTGGGGAGCGGGAAAAACTGTTTTTT CASSFGEREKLFF
TRBJ1-3 . TRBV19 once TGTGCCAGTAGTTCCGGGACATACTCTGGAAACACCATATATTTT CASSSGTYSGNTIYF
TRBJ2-7 TRBD1 TRBV30 . TGTGCCCTCCGACAGGGTGGGTCCTACGAGCAGTACTTC CALRQGGSYEQYF
TRBJ1-2 TRBD1 TRBV27 . TGTGCCAGCGGGACAGGCACCTTCTATGGCTACACCTTC CASGTGTFYGYTF
TRBJ1-4 TRBD1 TRBV28 . TGTGCCAGCAGCCGGGGACAGTCTAATGAAAAACTGTTTTTT CASSRGQSNEKLFF
TRBJ1-3 . TRBV19 . TGTGCCAGTAGTATCGGGACATCTGGAAACACCATATATTTT CASSIGTSGNTIYF
TRBJ2-1 . TRBV11-3 . TGTGCCAGCAGCAAGGACTTTAGCTCCTACAATGAGCAGTTCTTC CASSKDFSSYNEQFF
TRBJ1-4 TRBD1 TRBV7-9 . TGTGCCAGCAGCGCCGGGACAGGGCCTGAAAAACTGTTTTTT CASSAGTGPEKLFF
TRBJ2-1 TRBD1 TRBV6-5 . TGTGCCAGCAGCGTAAGGGGACAGGGGCGCGATGAGCAGTTCTTC CASSVRGQGRDEQFF
TRBJ2-2 . TRBV11-2 . TGTGCCAGCAGCTTGAGAGAGAGTCCCGGGGAGCTGTTTTTT CASSLRESPGELFF
TRBJ2-7 . TRBV2 . TGTGCCAGCACTACACCCGACGGGTACGAGCAGTACTTC CASTTPDGYEQYF